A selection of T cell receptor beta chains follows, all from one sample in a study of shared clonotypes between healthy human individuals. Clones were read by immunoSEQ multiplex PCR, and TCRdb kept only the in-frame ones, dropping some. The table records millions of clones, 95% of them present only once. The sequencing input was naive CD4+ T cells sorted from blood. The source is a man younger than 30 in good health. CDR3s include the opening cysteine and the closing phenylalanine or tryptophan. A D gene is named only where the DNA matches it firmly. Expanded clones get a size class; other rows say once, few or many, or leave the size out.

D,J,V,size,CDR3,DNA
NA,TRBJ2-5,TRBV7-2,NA,CASSHRETQYF,TGTGCCAGCAGCCACCGAGAGACCCAGTACTTC
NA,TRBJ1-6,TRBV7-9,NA,CASSLNDRGIGYNSPLHF,TGTGCCAGCAGCTTAAACGATCGGGGAATCGGATATAATTCACCCCTCCACTTT
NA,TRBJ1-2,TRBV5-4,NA,CASSLADPPYGYTF,TGTGCCAGCAGCTTGGCCGACCCCCCCTATGGCTACACCTTC
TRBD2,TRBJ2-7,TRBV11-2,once,CASSLVSGSSYEQYF,TGTGCCAGCAGCTTAGTTAGCGGGAGCTCCTACGAGCAGTACTTC
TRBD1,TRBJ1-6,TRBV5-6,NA,CASSWDRGISPLHF,TGTGCCAGCAGCTGGGACAGGGGGATTTCACCCCTCCACTTT
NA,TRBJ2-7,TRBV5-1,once,CASSLLRNYEQYF,TGCGCCAGCAGCTTGCTCCGGAACTACGAGCAGTACTTC
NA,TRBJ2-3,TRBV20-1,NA,CSAPTLDTQYF,TGCAGTGCTCCGACACTAGATACGCAGTATTTT
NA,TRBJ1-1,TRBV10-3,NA,CATEPEGNTEAFF,TGTGCCACGGAACCGGAGGGGAACACTGAAGCTTTCTTT
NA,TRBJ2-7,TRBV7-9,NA,CASSPWGGMYEQYF,TGTGCCAGCAGCCCCTGGGGCGGGATGTACGAGCAGTACTTC
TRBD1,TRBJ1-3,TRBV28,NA,CASRDREKVGNTIYF,TGTGCCAGCAGGGACAGGGAAAAGGTTGGAAACACCATATATTTT
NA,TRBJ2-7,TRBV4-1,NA,CASSQALNDYEQYF,TGCGCCAGCAGCCAAGCACTAAATGACTACGAGCAGTACTTC
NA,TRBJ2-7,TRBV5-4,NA,CASNPDRSGATYEQYF,TGTGCCAGCAACCCTGATCGGAGCGGAGCTACATACGAGCAGTACTTC
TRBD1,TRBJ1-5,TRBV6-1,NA,CASSASPGTGDQPQHF,TGTGCCAGCAGTGCCAGTCCCGGGACAGGGGATCAGCCCCAGCATTTT
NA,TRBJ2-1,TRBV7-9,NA,CASSLAGANNEQFF,TGTGCCAGCAGCTTAGCGGGGGCCAACAATGAGCAGTTCTTC